A selection of T cell receptor beta chains follows, all from one sample in a study of T cells in Graves' hyperthyroidism and ophthalmopathy. TCRdb reprocessed the multiplex PCR reads with MiXCR, giving one entry per CDR3 protein. The sample holds about 400,000 distinct CDR3 sequences; 11% to 15% are singletons and the top ten take around 28%. The specimen sequenced was blood. The receptor set was obtained from a man in his fifties with Graves' ophthalmopathy. CDR3s include the opening cysteine and the closing phenylalanine or tryptophan. A D gene is named only where the DNA matches it firmly. Only part of the rows carry a size: once, few, many, or a class if the clone is expanded.

TRBV3-1	NA	few	TRBJ2-1	CASSQEASRQLPFF	TGTGCCAGCAGCCAAGAGGCCAGTAGACAGCTACCCTTCTTC
TRBV30	TRBD1	NA	TRBJ1-6	CACTGQNNSPLHF	TGTGCCTGCACGGGACAGAATAATTCACCCCTCCACTTT
TRBV6-8	NA	many	TRBJ1-5	CASSYPAYSNQPQHF	TGTGCCAGCAGTTATCCAGCGTATAGCAATCAGCCCCAGCATTTT
TRBV28	NA	many	TRBJ2-5	CASRQTQETQYF	TGTGCCAGCAGACAGACCCAAGAGACCCAGTACTTC
TRBV12-3/TRBV12-4	NA	many	TRBJ2-2	CASRGLEHTGELFF	TGTGCCAGCAGAGGACTGGAGCACACCGGGGAGCTGTTTTTT
TRBV29-1	TRBD1	many	TRBJ2-1	CSAVTGGYYNEQFF	TGCAGCGCCGTGACAGGGGGGTACTACAATGAGCAGTTCTTC
TRBV4-1	TRBD2	many	TRBJ2-4	CASSQEGLAGAKNIQYF	TGCGCCAGCAGCCAAGAGGGCCTAGCGGGAGCCAAAAACATTCAGTACTTC
TRBV30	TRBD1	many	TRBJ1-1	CAWRAQGAAEAFF	TGTGCCTGGAGGGCACAGGGGGCTGCTGAAGCTTTCTTT
TRBV20-1	TRBD2	NA	TRBJ2-3	CSANRLAGFSDTQYF	TGCAGTGCTAATAGACTAGCGGGATTCTCAGATACGCAGTATTTT
TRBV7-8	NA	NA	TRBJ2-1	CASSLSRGLLAAGGEQFF	TGTGCCAGCAGCTTAAGCAGGGGGCTGCTAGCGGCCGGGGGTGAGCAGTTCTTC
TRBV27	NA	many	TRBJ2-1	CASTKAGSYNEQFF	TGTGCCAGCACAAAAGCGGGCTCCTACAATGAGCAGTTCTTC
TRBV2	NA	many	TRBJ1-2	CASSEGRGGNGYTF	TGTGCCAGCAGTGAAGGGCGGGGAGGGAATGGCTACACCTTC
TRBV7-9	NA	NA	TRBJ1-1	CASPPAFF	TGTGCCAGTCCGCCAGCTTTCTTT
TRBV3-1	NA	many	TRBJ2-1	CASSQMLGAGNEQFF	TGTGCCAGCAGCCAAATGCTCGGAGCCGGCAATGAGCAGTTCTTC
TRBV29-1	TRBD2	many	TRBJ2-5	CSVERDLQETQYF	TGCAGCGTCGAGCGGGACCTACAAGAGACCCAGTACTTC
TRBV12-3/TRBV12-4	TRBD1	NA	TRBJ1-1	CASSSHGQGGTEAFF	TGTGCCAGCAGTTCGCATGGACAGGGGGGGACTGAAGCTTTCTTT
TRBV5-8	TRBD2	few	TRBJ2-3	CASSPPPAGGTDTQYF	TGTGCCAGCAGCCCACCCCCAGCGGGAGGAACAGATACGCAGTATTTT
TRBV3-1	TRBD2	many	TRBJ2-2	CASSDPGLAGSTGELFF	TGTGCCAGCAGCGATCCGGGACTAGCGGGAAGCACCGGGGAGCTGTTTTTT
TRBV12-3/TRBV12-4	NA	many	TRBJ1-5	CASANPLYEPQHF	TGTGCCAGCGCAAACCCCCTCTACGAGCCCCAGCATTTT
TRBV6-5	NA	few	TRBJ1-1	CASSYSSGGELGTEAFF	TGTGCCAGCAGTTACTCGAGCGGGGGAGAATTAGGAACTGAAGCTTTCTTT
TRBV28	TRBD2	few	TRBJ2-2	CASSPGLAGGSGELFF	TGTGCCAGCAGTCCGGGACTAGCGGGAGGGTCCGGGGAGCTGTTTTTT
TRBV19	NA	few	TRBJ1-1	CASRTTSGGNTEAFF	TGTGCCAGTAGGACGACGTCGGGGGGGAACACTGAAGCTTTCTTT
TRBV30	NA	many	TRBJ1-5	CAWSWGSNQPQHF	TGTGCCTGGAGTTGGGGTAGCAATCAGCCCCAGCATTTT
TRBV19	TRBD2	few	TRBJ2-1	CASSIGLAGGSPDEQFF	TGTGCCAGTAGTATAGGTCTAGCGGGAGGGTCCCCCGATGAGCAGTTCTTC
TRBV12-3/TRBV12-4	NA	few	TRBJ2-2	CASSFGSPGELFF	TGTGCCAGCAGTTTCGGTAGTCCCGGGGAGCTGTTTTTT
TRBV3-1	NA	NA	TRBJ2-7	CASSQGPILDEQYF	TGTGCCAGCAGCCAAGGCCCAATCCTGGACGAGCAGTACTTC
TRBV7-7	NA	NA	TRBJ2-5	CASSPDRDGTQYF	TGTGCTAGCAGCCCCGACCGAGACGGGACCCAGTACTTC
TRBV24-1	TRBD2	few	TRBJ2-7	CATSDPAAGGIYEQYF	TGTGCCACCAGTGATCCGGCGGCGGGAGGAATCTACGAGCAGTACTTC
TRBV3-1	NA	many	TRBJ2-1	CASSQDLALNYNEQFF	TGTGCCAGCAGCCAAGATCTTGCTCTCAATTACAATGAGCAGTTCTTC
TRBV7-2	NA	NA	TRBJ2-1	CASRTQVNYNEQFF	TGTGCCAGCAGGACACAGGTCAACTACAATGAGCAGTTCTTC
TRBV19	NA	NA	TRBJ1-5	CASSISRGAQPQHF	TGTGCCAGTAGTATATCAAGGGGAGCTCAGCCCCAGCATTTT
TRBV28	NA	NA	TRBJ2-7	CASSPTVSYEQYF	TGTGCCAGCAGTCCAACGGTTTCCTACGAGCAGTACTTC
TRBV28	TRBD1	many	TRBJ2-5	CASSSDRDMVRTQYF	TGTGCCAGCAGTTCGGACAGGGACATGGTGCGGACCCAGTACTTC